The TCR beta chain under discussion was sequenced for a study of blood T cell repertoires in COVID-19. In the study overall: Donors in the United States, Italy and Spain gave samples during acute or convalescent COVID-19. The analysed material was cDNA or gDNA that came from T cells, B-cell-depleted T cells, or PBMCs.

Method: immunoSEQ multiplex PCR; TCRdb's copy keeps in-frame clones and lacks some. The repertoire holds 6,000 to 7,500 clones, with approximately 82% as singletons. V lost 5 bases and J lost 2; bases outside the gene matches: 6. CDR1 and CDR2 from the germline V gene are MGHRA and YSYEKL. The CDR3 runs to 14 residues. The gene calls are TRBV4-1 and TRBJ2-7, with 7 bases identical to TRBD1. The sequence came from a human donor with active COVID-19. The donor label of this sample is uncertain. Sequencing was done on a sample of peripheral blood. Written as DNA, the CDR3 is TGCGCCAGCAGCATACGGGACAGCGCCTACGAGCAGTACTTC. Protein: CASSIRDSAYEQYF.